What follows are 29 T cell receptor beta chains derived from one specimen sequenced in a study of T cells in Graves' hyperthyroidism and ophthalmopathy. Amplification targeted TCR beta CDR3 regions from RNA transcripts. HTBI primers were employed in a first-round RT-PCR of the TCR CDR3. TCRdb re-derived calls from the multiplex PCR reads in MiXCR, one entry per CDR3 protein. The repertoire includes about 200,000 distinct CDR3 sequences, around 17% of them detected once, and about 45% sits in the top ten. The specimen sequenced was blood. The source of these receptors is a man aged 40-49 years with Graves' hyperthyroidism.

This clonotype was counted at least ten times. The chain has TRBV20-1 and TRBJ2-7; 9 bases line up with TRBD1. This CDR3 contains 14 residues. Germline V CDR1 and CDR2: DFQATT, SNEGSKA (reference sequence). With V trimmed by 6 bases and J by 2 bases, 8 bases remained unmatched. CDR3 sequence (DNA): TGCAGTGCCCTTCCGGGACAGGGCACCTACGAGCAGTACTTC. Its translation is CSALPGQGTYEQYF.

CDR3 bases: TGTGCCAGCAGCGTACCCCCTAACCCCCCGACGTTCAATGAGCAGTTCTTC. Amino acids: CASSVPPNPPTFNEQFF. The rearrangement joins TRBV9 to TRBJ2-1; D remains ambiguous. V was trimmed by 1 base and J by 6 bases, leaving 20 bases between them. The length of the CDR3 is 17 residues. Looked up from germline, CDR1 is SGDLS and CDR2 is YYNGEE. The full variable domain, rest sourced from reference TRBV9 and TRBJ2-1, is DSGVTQTPKHLITATGQRVTLRCSPRSGDLSVYWYQQSLDQGLQFLIQYYNGEERAKGNILERFSAQQFPDLHSELNLSSLELGDSALYFCASSVPPNPPTFNEQFFGPGTRLTVL.

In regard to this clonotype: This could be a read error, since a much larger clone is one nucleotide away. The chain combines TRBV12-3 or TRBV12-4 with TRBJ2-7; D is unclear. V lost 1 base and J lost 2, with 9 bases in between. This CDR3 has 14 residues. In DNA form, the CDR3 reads TGTGCCAGCAGTTTAGGGCAGTCACCCTACGAGCAGTACTTC. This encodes CASSLGQSPYEQYF.

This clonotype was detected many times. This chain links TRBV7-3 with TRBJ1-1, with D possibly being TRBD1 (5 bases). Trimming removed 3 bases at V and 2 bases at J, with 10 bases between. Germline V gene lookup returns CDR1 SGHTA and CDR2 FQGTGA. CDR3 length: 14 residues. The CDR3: CASSFDSTNTEAFF. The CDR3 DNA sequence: TGTGCCAGCAGCTTCGACAGTACAAACACTGAAGCTTTCTTT.

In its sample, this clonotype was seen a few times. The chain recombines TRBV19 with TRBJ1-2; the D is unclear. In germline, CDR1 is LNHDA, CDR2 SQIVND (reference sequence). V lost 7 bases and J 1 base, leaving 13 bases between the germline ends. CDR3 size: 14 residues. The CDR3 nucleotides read TGTGCCAGTACCAGACTTGCAGTTAACTATGGCTACACCTTC. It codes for CASTRLAVNYGYTF.

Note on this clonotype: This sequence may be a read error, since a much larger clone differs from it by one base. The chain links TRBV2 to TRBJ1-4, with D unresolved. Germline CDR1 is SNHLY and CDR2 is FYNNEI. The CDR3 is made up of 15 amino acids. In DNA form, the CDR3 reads TGTGCCAGCAGCCGGGATCCAATCACTAATGAAAAAGTGTTTTTT. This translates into CASSRDPITNEKVFF.

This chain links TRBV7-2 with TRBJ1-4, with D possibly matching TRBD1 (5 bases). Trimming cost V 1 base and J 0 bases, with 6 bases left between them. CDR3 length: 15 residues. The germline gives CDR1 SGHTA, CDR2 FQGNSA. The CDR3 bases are TGTGCCAGCAGCTTAGGGGGCACAACTAATGAAAAACTGTTTTTT. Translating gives CASSLGGTTNEKLFF.

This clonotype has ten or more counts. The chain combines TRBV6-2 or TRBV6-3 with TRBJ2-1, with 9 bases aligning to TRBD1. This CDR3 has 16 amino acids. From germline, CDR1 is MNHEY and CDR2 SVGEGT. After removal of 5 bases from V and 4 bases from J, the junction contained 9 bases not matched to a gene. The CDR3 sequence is CASSPMGQGAYNEQFF. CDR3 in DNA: TGTGCCAGCAGTCCTATGGGACAGGGAGCTTACAATGAGCAGTTCTTC.

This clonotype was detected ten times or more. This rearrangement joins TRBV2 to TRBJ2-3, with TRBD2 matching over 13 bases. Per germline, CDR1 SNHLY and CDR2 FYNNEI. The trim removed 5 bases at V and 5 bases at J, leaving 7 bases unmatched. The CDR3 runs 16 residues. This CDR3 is CASSPRTSGGGDTQYF. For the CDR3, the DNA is TGTGCCAGCAGTCCTCGGACTAGCGGGGGTGGAGATACGCAGTATTTT.

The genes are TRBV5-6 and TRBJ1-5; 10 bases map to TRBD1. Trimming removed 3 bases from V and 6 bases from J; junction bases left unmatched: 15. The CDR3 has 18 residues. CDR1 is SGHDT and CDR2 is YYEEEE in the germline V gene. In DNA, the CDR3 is TGTGCCAGCAGCTCGACCGGGACAGGGGCGAGACGTCGTCAGCCCCAGCATTTT. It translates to CASSSTGTGARRRQPQHF.

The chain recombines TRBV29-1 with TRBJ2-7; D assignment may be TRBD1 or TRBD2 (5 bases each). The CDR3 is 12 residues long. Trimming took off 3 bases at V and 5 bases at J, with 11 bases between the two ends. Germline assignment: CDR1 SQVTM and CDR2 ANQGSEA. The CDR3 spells CSVDQGEDEQYF. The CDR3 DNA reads TGCAGCGTTGATCAGGGAGAGGACGAGCAGTACTTC.

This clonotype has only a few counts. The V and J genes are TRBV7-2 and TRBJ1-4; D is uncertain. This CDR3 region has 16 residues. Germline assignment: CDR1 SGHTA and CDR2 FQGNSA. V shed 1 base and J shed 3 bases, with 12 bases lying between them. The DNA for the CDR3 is TGTGCCAGCAGCTTAGGTAGTAGGGCAGCTAATGAAAAACTGTTTTTT. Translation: CASSLGSRAANEKLFF.

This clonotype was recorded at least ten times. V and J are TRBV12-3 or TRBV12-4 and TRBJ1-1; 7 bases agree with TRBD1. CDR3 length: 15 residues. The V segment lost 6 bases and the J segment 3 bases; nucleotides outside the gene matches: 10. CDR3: CASSAPQGWDTEAFF. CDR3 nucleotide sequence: TGTGCCAGCAGCGCACCACAGGGGTGGGACACTGAAGCTTTCTTT.

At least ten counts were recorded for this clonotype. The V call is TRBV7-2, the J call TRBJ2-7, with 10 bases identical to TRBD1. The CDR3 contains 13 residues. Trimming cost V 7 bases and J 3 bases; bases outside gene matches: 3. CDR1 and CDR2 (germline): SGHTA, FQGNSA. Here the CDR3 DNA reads TGTGCCAGCACCCGGGACAGGGGCTACGAGCAGTACTTC. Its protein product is CASTRDRGYEQYF.

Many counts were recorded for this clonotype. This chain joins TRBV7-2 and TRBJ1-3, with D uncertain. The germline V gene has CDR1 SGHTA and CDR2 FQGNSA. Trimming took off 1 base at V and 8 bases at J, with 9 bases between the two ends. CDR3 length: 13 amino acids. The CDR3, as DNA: TGTGCCAGCAGCTTAGAGAGGGCAGACACCATATATTTT. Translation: CASSLERADTIYF.

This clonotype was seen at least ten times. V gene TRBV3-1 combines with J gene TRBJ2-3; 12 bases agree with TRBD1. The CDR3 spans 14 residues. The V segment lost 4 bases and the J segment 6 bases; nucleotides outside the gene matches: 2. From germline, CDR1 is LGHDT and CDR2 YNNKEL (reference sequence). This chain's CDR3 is CASSPGTGGDTQYF. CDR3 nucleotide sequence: TGTGCCAGCAGCCCCGGGACAGGGGGCGATACGCAGTATTTT.

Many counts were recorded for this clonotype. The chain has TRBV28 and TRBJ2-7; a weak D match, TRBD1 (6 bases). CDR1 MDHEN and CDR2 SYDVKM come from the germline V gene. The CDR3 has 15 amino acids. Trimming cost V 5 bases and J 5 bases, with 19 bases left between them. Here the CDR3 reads CASSRGHYSPHEQYF. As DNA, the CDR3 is TGTGCCAGCAGTAGGGGACACTACAGTCCCCACGAGCAGTACTTC.

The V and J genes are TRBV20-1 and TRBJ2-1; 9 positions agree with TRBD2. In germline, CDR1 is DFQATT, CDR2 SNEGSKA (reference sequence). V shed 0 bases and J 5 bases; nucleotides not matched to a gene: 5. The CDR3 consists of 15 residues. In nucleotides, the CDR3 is TGCAGTGCTAGAGATCCGGTAGCGGGGGACAATGAGCAGTTCTTC. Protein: CSARDPVAGDNEQFF.

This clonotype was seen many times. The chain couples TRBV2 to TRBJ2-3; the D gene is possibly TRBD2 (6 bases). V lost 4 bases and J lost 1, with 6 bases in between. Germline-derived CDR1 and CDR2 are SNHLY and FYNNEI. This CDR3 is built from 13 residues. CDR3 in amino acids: CASSVAGTDTQYF. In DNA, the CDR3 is TGTGCCAGCAGTGTAGCGGGCACAGATACGCAGTATTTT. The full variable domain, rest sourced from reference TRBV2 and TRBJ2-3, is EPEVTQTPSHQVTQMGQEVILRCVPISNHLYFYWYRQILGQKVEFLVSFYNNEISEKSEIFDDQFSVERPDGSNFTLKIRSTKLEDSAMYFCASSVAGTDTQYFGPGTRLTVL.

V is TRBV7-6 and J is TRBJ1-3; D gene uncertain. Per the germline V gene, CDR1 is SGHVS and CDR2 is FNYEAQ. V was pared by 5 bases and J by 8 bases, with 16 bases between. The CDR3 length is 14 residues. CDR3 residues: CASSLVPAGDTIYF. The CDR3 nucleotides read TGTGCCAGCAGCCTTGTCCCGGCCGGTGACACCATATATTTT.

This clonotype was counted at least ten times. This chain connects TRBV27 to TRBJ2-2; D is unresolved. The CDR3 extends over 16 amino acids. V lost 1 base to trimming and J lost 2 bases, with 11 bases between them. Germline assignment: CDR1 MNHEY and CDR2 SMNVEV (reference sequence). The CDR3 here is CASSLFQGLNTGELFF. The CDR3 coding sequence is TGTGCCAGCAGTTTATTTCAAGGGCTTAACACCGGGGAGCTGTTTTTT.

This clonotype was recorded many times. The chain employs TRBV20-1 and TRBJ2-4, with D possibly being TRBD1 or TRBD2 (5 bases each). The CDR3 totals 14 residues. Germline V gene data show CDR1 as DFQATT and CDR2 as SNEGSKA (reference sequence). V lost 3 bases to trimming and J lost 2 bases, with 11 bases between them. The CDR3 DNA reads TGCAGTGCTAGTTCAGGGACCACCAAAAACATTCAGTACTTC. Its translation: CSASSGTTKNIQYF.

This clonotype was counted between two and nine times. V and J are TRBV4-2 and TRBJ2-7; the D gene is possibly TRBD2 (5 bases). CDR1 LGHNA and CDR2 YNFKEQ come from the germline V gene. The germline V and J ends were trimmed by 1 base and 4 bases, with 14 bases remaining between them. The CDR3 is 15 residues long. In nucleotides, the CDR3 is TGTGCCAGCAGCCAAGGGCAGGACTCTTCATACGAGCAGTACTTC. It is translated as CASSQGQDSSYEQYF.

The CDR3 DNA reads as TGTGCCAGTAGTAAATACAGGGAGGAAGCTTTCTTT. The encoded protein is CASSKYREEAFF. The chain is built from TRBV19 and TRBJ1-1; D perhaps matches TRBD1 (6 bases). Germline loops: CDR1 LNHDA, CDR2 SQIVND (reference sequence). V was shortened by 4 bases and J by 8 bases, with 11 bases between the two germline ends. The CDR3 covers 12 residues.

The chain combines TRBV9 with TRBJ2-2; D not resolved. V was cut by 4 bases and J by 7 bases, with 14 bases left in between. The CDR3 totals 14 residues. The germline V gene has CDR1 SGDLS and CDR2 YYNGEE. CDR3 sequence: CASSPPRASGELFF. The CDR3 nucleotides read TGTGCCAGCAGCCCCCCTCGGGCTAGCGGGGAGCTGTTTTTT.

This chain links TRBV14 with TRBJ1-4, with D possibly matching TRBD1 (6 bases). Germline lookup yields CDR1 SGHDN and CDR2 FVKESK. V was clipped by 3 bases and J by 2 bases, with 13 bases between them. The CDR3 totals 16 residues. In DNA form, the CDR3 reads TGTGCCAGCAGCCACATCCCAGGGGAGACTAATGAAAAACTGTTTTTT. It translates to CASSHIPGETNEKLFF. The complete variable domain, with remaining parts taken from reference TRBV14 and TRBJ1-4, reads EAGVTQFPSHSVIEKGQTVTLRCDPISGHDNLYWYRRVMGKEIKFLLHFVKESKQDESGMPNNRFLAERTGGTYSTLKVQPAELEDSGVYFCASSHIPGETNEKLFFGSGTQLSVL.

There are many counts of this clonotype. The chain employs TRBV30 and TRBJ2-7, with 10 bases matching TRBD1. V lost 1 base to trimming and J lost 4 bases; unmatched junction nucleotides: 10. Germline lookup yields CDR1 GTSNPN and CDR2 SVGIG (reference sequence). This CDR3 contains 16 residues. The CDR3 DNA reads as TGTGCCTGGAGTGCCCCCCGGGACAGGGGATGGTACGAGCAGTACTTC. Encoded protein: CAWSAPRDRGWYEQYF.

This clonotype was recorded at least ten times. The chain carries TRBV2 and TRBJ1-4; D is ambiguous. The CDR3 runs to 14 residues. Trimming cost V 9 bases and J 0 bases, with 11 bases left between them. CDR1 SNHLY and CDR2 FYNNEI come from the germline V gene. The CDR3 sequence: CASQPLATNEKLFF. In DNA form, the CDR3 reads TGTGCCAGTCAACCTCTTGCAACTAATGAAAAACTGTTTTTT.

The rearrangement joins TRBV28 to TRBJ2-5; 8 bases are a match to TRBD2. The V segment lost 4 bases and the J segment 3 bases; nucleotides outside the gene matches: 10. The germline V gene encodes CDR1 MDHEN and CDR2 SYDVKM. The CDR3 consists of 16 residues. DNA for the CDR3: TGTGCCAGCAGTTATACCGGGACTAGACGGGAAGAGACCCAGTACTTC. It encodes CASSYTGTRREETQYF.